A single TCR beta chain is shown here with its context. Only a few counts were recorded for this clone. The clone's antigen remains unknown. The record has no base qualities; no much larger clone is one base away. Measured from the cysteine to the phenylalanine, the CDR3 is 16 residues long. The read is trimmed to its CDR3 DNA, 48 bases read in frame from base 1. V has 5 bases trimmed and J has 1 base trimmed; junction bases matching no gene number 7. The germline V gene yields SGHDT for CDR1 and YYEEEE for CDR2. The receptor library was made with the immunoSEQ multiplex PCR assay. The multiplex PCR relied on a mix of 60 forward primers for TCR Vbeta segments and 13 reverse primers for TCR Jbeta segments. The CDR3 region of rearranged TCR beta genes was amplified from genomic DNA by a multiplex PCR assay. Amplified TCR beta libraries were sequenced as 87-base-pair reads on the Illumina HiSeq System. Under the source paper's analysis protocol: A later analysis counted tens of millions of unique TCR beta chains across the approximately 700 repertoires, and 10 million to 12 million of these chains were shared by at least two donors. To remove PCR and sequencing errors, raw reads were error-corrected and collapsed into unique sequences using a nearest-neighbor algorithm that merged closely related sequences. CDR3 sequences were aligned to IMGT reference sequences to assign V, D and J gene segments. For a sequence to be retained, at least a six-nucleotide match to both a V gene segment and a J gene segment was required. A rearrangement was called productive if the CDR3 had no stop codons and remained in frame with V and J, and every other rearrangement was called non-productive. CDR3 was defined by IMGT convention, running from the second conserved V-encoded cysteine to the conserved J-encoded phenylalanine. The earlier analysis of fewer than 700 of the donors excluded sequences that lacked an unambiguous match to a single V gene segment. An earlier analysis of some 610 of the donors called V segments functional above 56.7% productive rearrangements and segregating when the between-donor standard deviation exceeded 5%. A statistical classification framework was developed to diagnose cytomegalovirus status using the catalog of TCR beta chain sequences. V and J gene assignment, in a later analysis, came from comparing TCR nucleotide sequences with IMGT/GENE-DB human TR gene sequences. A later analysis assigned CDR3 sequences and most-parsimonious VDJ recombination scenarios with the TCRdist pipeline. In a later analysis, each TCR beta chain was defined by its CDR3 amino acid sequence together with its V-gene family, and reads without a unique V-gene family were excluded. As a way to deal with suspected cross-contamination and a sequencing artifact, a later analysis dropped 500 to 700 nucleotide sequences that were highly shared and had low generation probability. In a later analysis, a clonal expansion index for each public chain was calculated from normalized within-repertoire ranks of inferred template counts. A later analysis computed generation probabilities with a VDJ recombination model fitted to out-of-frame rearrangements, and checked the results against IGoR. In a later analysis, TCR-TCR, TCR-HLA and TCR-CMV co-occurrence was scored with hypergeometric tests, and a repertoire-size bias correction was applied to TCR pairs. To estimate false discovery rates, a later analysis permuted the HLA or CMV assignments 20 times. In a later analysis, co-occurring TCRs were grouped using DBSCAN, with TCRdist sequence similarity added in when clustering inside HLA-allele-positive subsets. For co-occurrence clustering, repertoires with fewer than 30,000 or more than 120,000 public chains were excluded, along with a handful of repertoires with anomalous nucleotide sharing. TCRdb holds this immuneACCESS table with in-frame rearrangements only. Some clones are missing; in checked studies, unresolved V genes explain under half, and the rest has no known cause. That table supplies the V and J calls and clone size; D and trimming were determined from the DNA. The sample table holds tens of thousands of clones, of which approximately 73% were seen once. In total, the top ten clones hold 5.4% of the sample.

The cohort consisted of 600 to 700 healthy bone marrow donors. All cohort members were sampled while nominally healthy, although unrecorded immune exposures were likely present. The donor was CMV seronegative and was included in the group of 352 seronegative cohort members. A peripheral blood sample was collected from each donor, and TCR beta sequencing was performed on peripheral blood mononuclear cells. The Qiagen DNeasy Blood Extraction Kit was used to extract genomic DNA from the blood cell samples. The sample belongs to a study of cytomegalovirus exposure and HLA in healthy donors (dated 2017 in TCRdb). About the study as a whole: In an earlier analysis of some 550 of the donors, about 260 Gb of sequence data and 120 million or so unique TCR beta sequences from roughly 180 million T cells were reported. An early release that covered about 640 HLA-typed donors contained approximately 290 gigabases of sequencing data and 85 million to 100 million unique TCR sequences. Of the roughly 410 genotyped donors, roughly 76% were placed in the genetic ancestry cluster associated with self-reported Caucasian donors. The study aimed to test whether cataloging public T cell receptors could reveal signatures of past pathogen exposure. The study used immunosequencing to profile the T cell repertoires of some 600 subjects and linked those repertoires to cytomegalovirus serostatus. Along with the roughly 710-subject first cohort, a separate validation cohort of over 90 different subjects was used. To predict cytomegalovirus infection status, the study brought together high-throughput TCR immunosequencing, statistical association of individual TCRs with disease status, and machine learning. To study patterns of TCR occurrence, a later analysis re-analyzed previously published TCR beta repertoires from more than 550 donors and added high-resolution HLA genotyping. Rather than drawing on any new phenotypic data, the later analysis identified candidate immune exposures from TCR beta sequences and the way those sequences occurred across donors. An earlier analysis of 587 of the donors used high-throughput TCR beta sequencing to judge whether each TCR beta V gene segment behaved as functional or pseudogenic. Alongside the repertoire data, information on donor age, sex, ethnicity and CMV serostatus was compiled. Genome-wide SNP genotypes for about 55% of the roughly 670 donors were used in a later genetic analysis, which treated that subset as a discovery cohort. All discovery cohort repertoires had been generated using a single sequencing platform. Both class I and class II loci were covered by HLA typing, at four-digit resolution. The number of typed donors differed by locus: about 620-640 for A, B, C, DRB1 and DQB1; 522 for DQA1; roughly 600 for DPA1; and roughly 470 for DPB1. About five DR-DQ haplotypes were treated as single units for association and clustering because of strong linkage in the cohort. Across 300 to 400 genotyped donors of the cohort, an average of approximately 240,000 unique TCR beta nucleotide sequences per donor were sequenced, and roughly 17% of those sequences were non-productive.

Overall results and qualifications from the work: In a later genetic analysis, a missense DCLRE1C variant was associated with V-gene and J-gene trimming of TCR beta chains, and the association was replicated in an independent cohort. A further reported finding was that TCR beta sequences accurately predicted the HLA-A and HLA-B alleles for most subjects in the first cohort. Roughly 15 rarely observed V segments, including chromosome 9 orphons, were excluded from the earlier analysis of approximately 500 of the donors because counts were too low. This cohort had only TCR beta chains sequenced, and the lack of alpha or paired-chain data limited which features could be detected. According to a later analysis, TCR association rates differed among HLA loci, with DRB1 alleles showing the most associated TCRs and HLA-C alleles showing the fewest. In an earlier analysis of roughly 560 of the donors, most TCR beta V segments were observed in productive rearrangements about 90% or about 30% of the time, broadly matching IMGT annotations. When HLA alleles, especially DR and DQ, strongly co-occurred, TCR associations were difficult to assign to individual alleles. Linkage disequilibrium might explain the correlated functional status among segregating V segments, but an unknown experimental factor could not be ruled out. Compared with the approximately 600-donor mean, donors in an Asian-associated ancestry cluster had fewer N-insertions in productive TCRs, according to a later genetic analysis. In a later analysis, HLA-associated TCR beta chains showed more clonal expansion and lower generation probabilities than non-associated chains that were equally common. Three of the identified cytomegalovirus-associated TCR beta chains were confirmed in vitro to be specific for cytomegalovirus antigens. Some IMGT-functional V segments, including TRBV6-2 and TRBV6-3, could not be distinguished by the 87-base-pair reads and were therefore excluded. Most TCR sequences were observed very rarely across donors, whereas some public TCRs were present in many individuals. Several of the top co-occurrence clusters appeared to be linked to parvovirus B19, influenza, CMV and Epstein-Barr virus, according to a later analysis. Presence/absence analyses assumed roughly uniform sequencing depth across donors, an assumption that may not hold. Immune exposure information for the cohort was limited to CMV serostatus. It was suggested by the authors that the approach could potentially be generalized to other disease states and immunological phenotypes. The sequencing pipeline was judged likely to have produced a cluster of highly shared sequence variants as a technical artifact. The classifier was reported to diagnose cytomegalovirus status with high specificity and sensitivity in both the original and validation cohorts. Specific HLA alleles were associated with 16,951 TCR beta sequences at a false discovery rate of 0.05 in a later analysis. A total of some 180 TCR beta chains were listed by the study as associated with cytomegalovirus. HLA typing was unavailable for some donors at each locus, so association tests used only the typed subset. According to a later analysis, most CMV-associated TCR beta chains appeared to be HLA-restricted, and the HLA associations seemed to be driven largely by CMV exposure.

The specimen was PBMCs. The receptor was isolated from a man aged 45-60 years in good health and CMV-seronegative. Recombination connected TRBV5-6 to TRBJ1-1; TRBD1 agrees with 11 junctional bases. Here is the DNA: TGTGCCAGCAGGGGGGGACAGGGGGGAAGGAACACTGAAGCTTTCTTT. This codes for CASRGGQGGRNTEAFF.